This T cell receptor beta chain was sequenced for a study of type 1 regulatory T cells. Broader study findings: Compared with non-type 1 regulatory T cells, type 1 regulatory T cells showed a more restricted TCR repertoire.

TCRdb re-derived calls from the reads in MiXCR, one entry per CDR3 protein. The sample lists 60,000 to 70,000 distinct CDR3 sequences, roughly half occurring once. In regard to this clonotype: The antigen remains undetermined.

CDR3 length equals 14 residues. Germline V lookup: CDR1 SGHDN, CDR2 FVKESK. V lost 2 bases and J lost 4, with 11 bases in between. The sequenced material came from cultured non-Tr1 T cells, either the whole culture or a sorted T cell fraction (not recorded which). The rearrangement links TRBV14 to TRBJ2-5; D is possibly TRBD1 (5 bases). The sequence derives from a human donor in good health. The CDR3 loop is CASSQLGARETQYF. The CDR3 region has the DNA TGTGCCAGCAGCCAACTAGGGGCTAGAGAGACCCAGTACTTC.